The clone carrying this T cell receptor (beta chain) was counted between two and nine times. Antigen specificity is unknown. One entry per CDR3 protein results from TCRdb running MiXCR on the 5' RACE reads. The data show hundreds of thousands of distinct CDR3 sequences, roughly a sixth seen once. V was shortened by 8 bases and J by 6 bases, with 14 bases between the two germline ends. CDR3 length equals 12 residues. In germline, CDR1 is MNHNY, CDR2 SVGAGI (reference sequence). This sample stems from a study of T-cell memory formation after mild COVID-19. Whole-study results and caveats: There was a balanced CD4/CD8 profile in clones contracting day 15 to 85, and later expanders leaned CD4+. Chiefly within CM and EM were the contracting CD4+ clones; CD8+ ones were within EMRA.

This sequence joins TRBV6-6 and TRBJ2-7, with D perhaps being TRBD1 or TRBD2 (5 bases each). The sequencing input was PBMCs or a T cell subset sorted from them (not recorded which). This TCR derives from an adult woman who had mild COVID-19 (a few samples of this study predate the infection). Cell type and time point are not known. As DNA, the CDR3 is TGTGCCAGCGGCGTCGGGGCGGCCGAGCAGTACTTC. It encodes CASGVGAAEQYF.